This TCR beta chain was sequenced for a study of blood T cell repertoires in COVID-19. Study context: PBMCs, B-cell-depleted T cells, or T cells provided the cDNA or gDNA that made up the material.

Germline CDR1 SNHLY, CDR2 FYNNEI. Unmatched junction bases numbered 7, after V lost 2 bases and J lost 4 bases. This CDR3 has 18 residues. In the original processing: By means of reference gene primer amplification, nucleated cell counts were estimated. Clones were read by immunoSEQ multiplex PCR, and TCRdb kept only the in-frame ones, dropping some. The V and J calls and the clone size are those of that table, but D and trimming were determined from the DNA. The table lists around 120,000 clones, around 90% of them singletons. The sequencing sample was made of peripheral blood. The genes are TRBV2 and TRBJ2-1; 14 nucleotides agree with TRBD2. This sequence originates from a woman aged 55-69 years with COVID-19, enrolled during active disease. The CDR3 DNA sequence: TGTGCCAGCAGTGAAAATAGACTAGCGGGGGGGCTTTACAATGAGCAGTTCTTC. This encodes CASSENRLAGGLYNEQFF.